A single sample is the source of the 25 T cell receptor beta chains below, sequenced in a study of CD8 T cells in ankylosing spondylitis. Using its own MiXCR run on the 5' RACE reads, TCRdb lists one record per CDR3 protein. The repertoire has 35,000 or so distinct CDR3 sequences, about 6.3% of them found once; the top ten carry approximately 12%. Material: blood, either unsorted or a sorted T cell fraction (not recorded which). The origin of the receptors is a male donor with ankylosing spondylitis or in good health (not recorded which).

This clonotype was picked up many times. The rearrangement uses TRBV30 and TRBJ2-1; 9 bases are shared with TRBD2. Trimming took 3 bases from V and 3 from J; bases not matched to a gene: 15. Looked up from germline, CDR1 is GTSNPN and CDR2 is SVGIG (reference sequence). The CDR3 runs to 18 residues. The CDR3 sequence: CAWSATGAGGRIYNEQFF. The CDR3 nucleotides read TGTGCCTGGAGCGCCACCGGCGCGGGAGGGAGAATCTACAATGAGCAGTTCTTC.

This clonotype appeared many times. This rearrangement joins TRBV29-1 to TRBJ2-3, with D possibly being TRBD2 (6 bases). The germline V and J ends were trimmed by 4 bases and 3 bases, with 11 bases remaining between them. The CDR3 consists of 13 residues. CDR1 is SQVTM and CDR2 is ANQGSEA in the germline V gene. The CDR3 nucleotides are TGCAGCGTTGGTGGAGGGAGGACAGATACGCAGTATTTT. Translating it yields CSVGGGRTDTQYF.

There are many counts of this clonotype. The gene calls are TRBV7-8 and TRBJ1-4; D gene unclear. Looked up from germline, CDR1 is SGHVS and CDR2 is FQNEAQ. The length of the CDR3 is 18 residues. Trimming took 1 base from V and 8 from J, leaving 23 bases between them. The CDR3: CASSLVSGGLITGEKLFF. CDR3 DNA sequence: TGTGCCAGCAGCTTAGTATCTGGCGGCCTTATTACGGGGGAAAAACTGTTTTTT.

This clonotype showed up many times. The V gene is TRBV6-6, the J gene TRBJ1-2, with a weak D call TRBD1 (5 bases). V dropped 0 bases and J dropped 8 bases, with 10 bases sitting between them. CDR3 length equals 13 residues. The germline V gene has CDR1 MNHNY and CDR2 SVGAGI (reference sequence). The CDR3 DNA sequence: TGTGCCAGCAGTTACTCGACAGCGGACGGCTACACCTTC. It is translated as CASSYSTADGYTF.

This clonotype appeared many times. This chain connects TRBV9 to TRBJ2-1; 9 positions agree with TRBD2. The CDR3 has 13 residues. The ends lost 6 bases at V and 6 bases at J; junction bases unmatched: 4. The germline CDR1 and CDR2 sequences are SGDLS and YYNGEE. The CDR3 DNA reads TGTGCCAGCACGGTAGCGGGAGCCAATGAGCAGTTCTTC. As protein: CASTVAGANEQFF.

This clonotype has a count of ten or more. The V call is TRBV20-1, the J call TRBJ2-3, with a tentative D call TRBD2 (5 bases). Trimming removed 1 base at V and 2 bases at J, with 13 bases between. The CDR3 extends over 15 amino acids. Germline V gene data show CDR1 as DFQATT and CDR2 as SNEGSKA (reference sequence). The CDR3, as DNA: TGCAGTGCTAGAGGGGGAGCTAAATACACAGATACGCAGTATTTT. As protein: CSARGGAKYTDTQYF.

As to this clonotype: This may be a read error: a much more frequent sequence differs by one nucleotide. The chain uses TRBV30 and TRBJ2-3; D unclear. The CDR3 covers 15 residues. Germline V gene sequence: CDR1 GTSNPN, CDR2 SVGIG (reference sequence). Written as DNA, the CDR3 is TGTGTCTGGAGTAAGGGAAATTTGCGAGAACTTACGCAGTATTTT. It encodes CVWSKGNLRELTQYF.

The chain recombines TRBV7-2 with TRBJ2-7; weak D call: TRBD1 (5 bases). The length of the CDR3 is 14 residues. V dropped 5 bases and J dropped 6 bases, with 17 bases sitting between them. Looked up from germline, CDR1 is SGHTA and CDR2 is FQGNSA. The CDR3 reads CASSRRQGPLEQYF. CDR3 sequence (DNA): TGTGCCAGCAGCCGTCGGCAGGGTCCTCTCGAGCAGTACTTC.

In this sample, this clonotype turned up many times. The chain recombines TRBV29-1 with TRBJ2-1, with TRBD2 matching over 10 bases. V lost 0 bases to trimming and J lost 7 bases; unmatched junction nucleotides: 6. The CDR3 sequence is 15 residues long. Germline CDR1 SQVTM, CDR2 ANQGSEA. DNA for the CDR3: TGCAGCGTTGAAGATACGGGGACTAGCGCTAATGAGCAGTTCTTC. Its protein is CSVEDTGTSANEQFF.

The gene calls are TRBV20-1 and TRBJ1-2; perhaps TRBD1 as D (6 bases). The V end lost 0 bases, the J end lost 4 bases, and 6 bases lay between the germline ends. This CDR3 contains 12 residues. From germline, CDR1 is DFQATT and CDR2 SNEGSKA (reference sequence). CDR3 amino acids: CSARETGYGYTF. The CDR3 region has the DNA TGCAGTGCTAGAGAGACAGGCTATGGCTACACCTTC.

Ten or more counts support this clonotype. The chain's CDR3 is CASSQRKGPVGTDTQYF. The CDR3 nucleotides read TGCGCCAGCAGCCAACGAAAGGGTCCCGTTGGCACAGATACGCAGTATTTT. The rearrangement uses TRBV4-1 and TRBJ2-3; unclear D gene. CDR3 length equals 17 residues. The V end lost 2 bases, the J end lost 1 base, and 16 bases lay between the germline ends. Germline loops: CDR1 MGHRA, CDR2 YSYEKL.

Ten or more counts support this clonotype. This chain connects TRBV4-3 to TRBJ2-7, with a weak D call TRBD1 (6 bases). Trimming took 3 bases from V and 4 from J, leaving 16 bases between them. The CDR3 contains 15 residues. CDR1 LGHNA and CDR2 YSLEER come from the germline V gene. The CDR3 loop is CASSQGRTANYEQYF. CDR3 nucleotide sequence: TGCGCCAGCAGCCAGGGCCGGACAGCAAATTACGAGCAGTACTTC.

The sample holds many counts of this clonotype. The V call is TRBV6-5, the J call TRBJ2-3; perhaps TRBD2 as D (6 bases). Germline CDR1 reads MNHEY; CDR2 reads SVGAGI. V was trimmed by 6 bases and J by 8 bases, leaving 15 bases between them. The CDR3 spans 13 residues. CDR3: CASSQGLGGTQYF. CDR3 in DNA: TGTGCCAGCAGCCAAGGATTGGGGGGTACGCAGTATTTT.

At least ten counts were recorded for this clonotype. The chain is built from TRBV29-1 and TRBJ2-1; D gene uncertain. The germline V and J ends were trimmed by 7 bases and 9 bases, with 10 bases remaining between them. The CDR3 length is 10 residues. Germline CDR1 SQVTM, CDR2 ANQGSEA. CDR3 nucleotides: TGCAGCGCTCGAACAACTGAGCAGTTCTTC. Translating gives CSARTTEQFF.

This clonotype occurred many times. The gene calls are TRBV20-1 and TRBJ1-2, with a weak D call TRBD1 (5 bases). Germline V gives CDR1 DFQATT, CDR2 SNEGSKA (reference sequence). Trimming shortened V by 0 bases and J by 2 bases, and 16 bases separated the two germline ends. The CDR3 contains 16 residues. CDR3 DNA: TGCAGTGCTAGAGATCATAGTGTGCGGGGCAACTATGGCTACACCTTC. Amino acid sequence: CSARDHSVRGNYGYTF.

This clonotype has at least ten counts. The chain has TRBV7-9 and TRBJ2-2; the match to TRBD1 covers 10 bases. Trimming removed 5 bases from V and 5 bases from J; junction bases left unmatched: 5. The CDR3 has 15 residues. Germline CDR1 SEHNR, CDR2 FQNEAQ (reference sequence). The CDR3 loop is CASSPPGQGTGELFF. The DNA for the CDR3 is TGTGCCAGCAGCCCACCGGGACAGGGGACCGGGGAGCTGTTTTTT.

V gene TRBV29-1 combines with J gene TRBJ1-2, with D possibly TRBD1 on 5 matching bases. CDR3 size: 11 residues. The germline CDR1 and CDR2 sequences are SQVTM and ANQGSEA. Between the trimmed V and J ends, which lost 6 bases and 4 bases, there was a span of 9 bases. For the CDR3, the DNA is TGCAGCGTCCTGACAGCCTATGGCTACACCTTC. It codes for CSVLTAYGYTF.

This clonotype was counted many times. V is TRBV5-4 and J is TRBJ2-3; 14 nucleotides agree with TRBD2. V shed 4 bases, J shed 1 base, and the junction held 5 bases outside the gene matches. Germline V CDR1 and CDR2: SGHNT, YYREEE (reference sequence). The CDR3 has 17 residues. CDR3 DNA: TGTGCCAGCAGCCAGGGACTAGCGGGGGCTCGCACAGATACGCAGTATTTT. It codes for CASSQGLAGARTDTQYF.

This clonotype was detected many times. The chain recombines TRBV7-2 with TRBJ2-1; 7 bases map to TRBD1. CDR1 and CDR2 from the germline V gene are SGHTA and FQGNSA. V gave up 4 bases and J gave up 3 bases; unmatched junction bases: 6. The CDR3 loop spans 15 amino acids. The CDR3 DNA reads TGTGCCAGCAGCTCCTACCGGGACAGCTACAATGAGCAGTTCTTC. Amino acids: CASSSYRDSYNEQFF.

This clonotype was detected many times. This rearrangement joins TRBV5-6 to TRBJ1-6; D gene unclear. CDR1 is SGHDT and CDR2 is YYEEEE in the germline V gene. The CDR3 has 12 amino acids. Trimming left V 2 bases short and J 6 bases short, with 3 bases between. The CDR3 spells CASSFVNSPLHF. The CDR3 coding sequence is TGTGCCAGCAGCTTTGTTAATTCACCCCTCCACTTT.

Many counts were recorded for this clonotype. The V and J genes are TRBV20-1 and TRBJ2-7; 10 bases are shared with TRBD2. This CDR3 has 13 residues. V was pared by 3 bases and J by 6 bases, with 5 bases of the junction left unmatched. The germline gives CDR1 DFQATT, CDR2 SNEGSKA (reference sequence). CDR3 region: CSASRSGRGEQYF. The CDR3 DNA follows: TGCAGTGCTAGCAGGAGCGGGAGGGGCGAGCAGTACTTC.

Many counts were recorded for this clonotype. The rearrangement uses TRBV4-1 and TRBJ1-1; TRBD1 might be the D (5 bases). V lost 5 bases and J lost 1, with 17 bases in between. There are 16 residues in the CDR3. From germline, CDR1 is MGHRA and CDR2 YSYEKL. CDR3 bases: TGCGCCAGCAGCGAGGGGCTGGCAAGACAGAACACTGAAGCTTTCTTT. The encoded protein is CASSEGLARQNTEAFF.

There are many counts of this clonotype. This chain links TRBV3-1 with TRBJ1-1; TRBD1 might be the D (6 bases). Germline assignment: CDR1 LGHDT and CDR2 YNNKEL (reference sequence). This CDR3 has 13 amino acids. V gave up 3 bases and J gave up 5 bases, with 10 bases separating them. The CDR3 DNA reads TGTGCCAGCAGCCAGTACAGGGTTACTGAAGCTTTCTTT. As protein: CASSQYRVTEAFF.

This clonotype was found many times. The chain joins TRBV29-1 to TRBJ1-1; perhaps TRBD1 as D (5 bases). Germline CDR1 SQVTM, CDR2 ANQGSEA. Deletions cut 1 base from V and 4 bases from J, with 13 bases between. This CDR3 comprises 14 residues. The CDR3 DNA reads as TGCAGCGTTGAAGGGGGCAGTAGGGCCACTGAAGCTTTCTTT. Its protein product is CSVEGGSRATEAFF.

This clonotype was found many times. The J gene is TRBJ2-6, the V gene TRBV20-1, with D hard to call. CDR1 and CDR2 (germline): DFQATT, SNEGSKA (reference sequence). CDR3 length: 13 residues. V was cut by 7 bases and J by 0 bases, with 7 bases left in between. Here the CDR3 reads CSGAASGANVLTF. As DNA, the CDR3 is TGCAGTGGAGCAGCCTCTGGGGCCAACGTCCTGACTTTC.